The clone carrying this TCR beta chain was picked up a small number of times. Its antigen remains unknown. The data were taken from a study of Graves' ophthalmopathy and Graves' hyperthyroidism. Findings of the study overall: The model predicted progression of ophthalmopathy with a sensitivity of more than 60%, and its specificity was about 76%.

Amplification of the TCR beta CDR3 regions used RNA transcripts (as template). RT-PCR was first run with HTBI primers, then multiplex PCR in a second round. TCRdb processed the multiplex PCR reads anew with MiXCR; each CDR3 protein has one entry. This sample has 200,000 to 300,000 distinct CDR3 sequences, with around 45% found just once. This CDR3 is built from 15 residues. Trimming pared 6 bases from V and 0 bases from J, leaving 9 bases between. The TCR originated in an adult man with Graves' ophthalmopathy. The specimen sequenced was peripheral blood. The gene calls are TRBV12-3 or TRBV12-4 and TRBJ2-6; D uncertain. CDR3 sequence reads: CASRPTSSGANVLTF. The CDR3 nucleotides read TGTGCCAGCAGACCGACGAGCTCTGGGGCCAACGTCCTGACTTTC.